The 26 T cell receptor beta chains below were found in one sample sequenced in a study of T cell responses to AZD1222 COVID-19 vaccine. Clones were sequenced by immunoSEQ multiplex PCR, and TCRdb holds only the in-frame ones, with some missing. Among over 50,000 clones listed, around 90% were seen once. The sample here was peripheral blood, taken on day 0 of AZD1222 vaccination. Receptor source: an adult in good health.

This clone was detected once. V gene TRBV19 combines with J gene TRBJ2-3; 9 bases are a match to TRBD2. CDR1 and CDR2 (germline): LNHDA, SQIVND (reference sequence). V gave up 1 base and J gave up 4 bases; unmatched junction bases: 3. The CDR3 sequence is 15 residues long. In nucleotides, the CDR3 is TGTGCCAGTAGTATAGGGGCGGGAGGGGCAGATACGCAGTATTTT. It specifies CASSIGAGGADTQYF.

In DNA, the CDR3 is TGCGCCAGCAGCCAAGACCGCTTTAGAAACACCATATATTTT. It translates to CASSQDRFRNTIYF. This chain uses TRBV4-3 with TRBJ1-3; D remains unclear. CDR1 is LGHNA and CDR2 is YSLEER in the germline V gene. V was trimmed by 0 bases and J by 5 bases, leaving 8 bases between them. This CDR3 comprises 14 residues.

The rearrangement joins TRBV4-2 to TRBJ2-1; 13 bases are shared with TRBD2. The CDR3 totals 15 residues. Looked up from germline, CDR1 is LGHNA and CDR2 is YNFKEQ. V shed 4 bases and J 9 bases; nucleotides not matched to a gene: 6. The CDR3 region is CASSRTSGRLTEQFF. In DNA form, the CDR3 reads TGTGCCAGCAGCCGGACTAGCGGGAGATTAACTGAGCAGTTCTTC.

The rearrangement uses TRBV9 and TRBJ2-5, with D hard to call. Looked up from germline, CDR1 is SGDLS and CDR2 is YYNGEE. V was clipped by 1 base and J by 3 bases, with 7 bases between them. This CDR3 contains 13 residues. This CDR3 is CASSVTFEETQYF. In nucleotides, the CDR3 is TGTGCCAGCAGCGTAACATTCGAAGAGACCCAGTACTTC.

The rearrangement links TRBV11-2 to TRBJ2-5; 8 bases agree with TRBD1. J lost 9 bases, V lost 5 bases, and 5 bases had no gene match. The CDR3 loop spans 12 amino acids. Looked up from germline, CDR1 is SGHAT and CDR2 is FQNNGV. The CDR3 loop reads CASSKQGESQYF. For the CDR3, the DNA is TGTGCCAGCAGCAAACAGGGGGAGTCCCAGTACTTC.

This clone has only one observation. This chain connects TRBV19 to TRBJ2-1; D gene uncertain. CDR1 LNHDA and CDR2 SQIVND come from the germline V gene (reference sequence). V was trimmed by 3 bases and J by 4 bases, leaving 16 bases between them. CDR3 length: 16 amino acids. As DNA, the CDR3 is TGTGCCAGTAGTATCGGTCAACGCCAGAAGTACAATGAGCAGTTCTTC. Translating it yields CASSIGQRQKYNEQFF.

The rearrangement uses TRBV5-6 and TRBJ1-2; 8 bases are shared with TRBD1. Germline V gives CDR1 SGHDT, CDR2 YYEEEE. V shed 2 bases and J 4 bases; nucleotides not matched to a gene: 1. The CDR3 covers 13 residues. This chain's CDR3 is CASSLGTGYGYTF. The DNA of the CDR3 is TGTGCCAGCAGCTTAGGGACAGGCTATGGCTACACCTTC.

The chain recombines TRBV5-5 with TRBJ2-7; the D gene is possibly TRBD2 (5 bases). Germline V gives CDR1 SGHKS, CDR2 YYEKEE (reference sequence). The CDR3 covers 14 residues. Between the trimmed V and J ends, which lost 4 bases and 0 bases, there was a span of 11 bases. The CDR3 loop is CASSGLISSYEQYF. CDR3 in DNA: TGTGCCAGCAGCGGACTTATCAGCTCCTACGAGCAGTACTTC.

This chain links TRBV27 with TRBJ1-6; possibly TRBD1 for D (6 bases). The CDR3 spans 15 residues. Germline V gene data show CDR1 as MNHEY and CDR2 as SMNVEV (reference sequence). Trimming left V 2 bases short and J 10 bases short, with 15 bases between. CDR3 loop: CASSLRDMIQSPLHF. The CDR3 region has the DNA TGTGCCAGCAGTTTACGGGACATGATACAATCACCCCTCCACTTT.

This chain joins TRBV7-9 and TRBJ1-2; D remains ambiguous. Trimming removed 2 bases from V and 0 bases from J, with 1 base in between. The CDR3 loop spans 12 amino acids. The germline V gene has CDR1 SEHNR and CDR2 FQNEAQ (reference sequence). CDR3 coding DNA: TGTGCCAGCAGCTTATCTAACTATGGCTACACCTTC. As protein: CASSLSNYGYTF.

For this clone: At the DNA level, this CDR3 is encoded by other sequences in the same sample as well. This sequence joins TRBV2 and TRBJ2-3; D gene unclear. The CDR3 runs to 10 residues. V lost 8 bases and J lost 3, with 3 bases in between. The V gene's germline CDR1 is SNHLY and CDR2 FYNNEI. The CDR3 DNA sequence: TGTGCCAGCCGTACAGATACGCAGTATTTT. Its translation is CASRTDTQYF.

This chain links TRBV27 with TRBJ1-1, with 7 bases fitting TRBD1. Trimming removed 7 bases from V and 8 bases from J; junction bases left unmatched: 16. Germline CDR1 MNHEY, CDR2 SMNVEV (reference sequence). The CDR3 spans 15 residues. CDR3 protein: CASKDRDRERSEAFF. For the CDR3, the DNA is TGTGCCAGCAAGGATCGCGACAGGGAACGATCAGAAGCTTTCTTT.

The chain uses TRBV7-2 and TRBJ2-1; the D gene is possibly TRBD2 (5 bases). Trimming removed 2 bases at V and 11 bases at J, with 13 bases between. Germline V lookup: CDR1 SGHTA, CDR2 FQGNSA. This CDR3 spans 13 amino acids. For the CDR3, the DNA is TGTGCCAGCAGCTTACCGGGGTCTAGGAAGCAGTTCTTC. Protein sequence: CASSLPGSRKQFF.

This chain uses TRBV16 with TRBJ1-2; D is ambiguous. CDR1 is KGHSY and CDR2 is FQNENV in the germline V gene. Trimming left V 0 bases short and J 4 bases short, with 12 bases between. This CDR3 spans 15 amino acids. The CDR3 protein is CASSQSEADFYGYTF. In nucleotides, the CDR3 is TGTGCCAGCAGCCAATCGGAGGCAGACTTCTATGGCTACACCTTC.

The chain has TRBV4-2 and TRBJ1-1; TRBD1 might be the D (5 bases). Per germline, CDR1 LGHNA and CDR2 YNFKEQ. Trimming removed 2 bases from V and 2 bases from J, with 15 bases in between. CDR3 length: 16 residues. CDR3 coding DNA: TGTGCCAGCAGCCAACCCGGGTGGAGGGGTAACACTGAAGCTTTCTTT. Translation gives CASSQPGWRGNTEAFF.

J is TRBJ1-1 and V is TRBV3-1 (or the pseudogene TRBV3-2), with D maybe TRBD1 (6 bases). CDR1 is LGHDT, CDR2 YNNKEL, per germline (reference sequence). The CDR3 has 17 amino acids. Trimming took 2 bases from V and 0 from J, leaving 16 bases between them. The CDR3 DNA reads TGTGCCAGCAGCCAATTCTACCCCAGGGGATTGAACACTGAAGCTTTCTTT. It specifies CASSQFYPRGLNTEAFF.

This clone came up a few times. The genes are TRBV30 and TRBJ2-6; D is ambiguous. Germline CDR1 reads GTSNPN; CDR2 reads SVGIG (reference sequence). The V end lost 1 base, the J end lost 0 bases, and 4 bases lay between the germline ends. CDR3 length equals 14 residues. The CDR3 nucleotides read TGTGCCTGGAGTGGGGGCTCTGGGGCCAACGTCCTGACTTTC. Translation: CAWSGGSGANVLTF.

Written as DNA, the CDR3 is TGCAGCGTTGAGAAGACTTTGAACACTGAAGCTTTCTTT. Its protein is CSVEKTLNTEAFF. The chain couples TRBV29-1 to TRBJ1-1, with unresolved D. The CDR3 is 13 residues long. Germline V lookup: CDR1 SQVTM, CDR2 ANQGSEA. The V end was cut by 3 bases, the J end by 0 bases, with 8 bases between.

V is TRBV19 and J is TRBJ1-1; TRBD1 might be the D (6 bases). The CDR3 is made up of 15 amino acids. V was trimmed by 4 bases and J by 1 base, leaving 13 bases between them. Per germline, CDR1 LNHDA and CDR2 SQIVND (reference sequence). In DNA, the CDR3 is TGTGCCAGTAGTAGGTTCGGGACAAAGAACACTGAAGCTTTCTTT. Its protein is CASSRFGTKNTEAFF.

This rearrangement joins TRBV11-3 to TRBJ2-3, with 7 bases lining up with TRBD1. J was trimmed by 4 bases and V by 5 bases; bases with no gene match: 9. Germline-derived CDR1 and CDR2 are SGHNT and YENEEA. The length of the CDR3 is 15 residues. CDR3 bases: TGTGCCAGCAGCCCCAGACAGGGATTGGCAGATACGCAGTATTTT. Protein sequence: CASSPRQGLADTQYF.

The chain carries TRBV9 and TRBJ1-3; perhaps TRBD1 as D (5 bases). Trimming removed 2 bases from V and 4 bases from J, with 13 bases in between. The CDR3 is 15 residues long. CDR1 is SGDLS, CDR2 YYNGEE, per germline. CDR3 coding DNA: TGTGCCAGCAGCGTCGAGGGGACTGGCGGAAACACCATATATTTT. Amino acid sequence: CASSVEGTGGNTIYF.

The genes are TRBV3-1 (or the pseudogene TRBV3-2) and TRBJ2-5; tentative D call: TRBD2 (5 bases). The CDR3 runs 16 residues. V lost 6 bases and J 2 bases, leaving 19 bases between the germline ends. The germline V gene encodes CDR1 LGHDT and CDR2 YNNKEL (reference sequence). CDR3 region: CASSPVGGVFQETQYF. CDR3 bases: TGTGCCAGCAGTCCGGTAGGAGGCGTTTTTCAAGAGACCCAGTACTTC.

V is TRBV2 and J is TRBJ1-6; TRBD1 might be the D (6 bases). CDR3 length: 12 residues. V lost 7 bases to trimming and J lost 8 bases, with 9 bases between them. Looked up from germline, CDR1 is SNHLY and CDR2 is FYNNEI. The CDR3 is CASTQGHSPLHF. CDR3 nucleotide sequence: TGTGCCAGCACGCAGGGGCATTCACCCCTCCACTTT.

J is TRBJ2-7 and V is TRBV11-2; D is ambiguous. This CDR3 has 11 residues. The ends were cut back, 1 base at V and 7 bases at J, with 5 bases in the middle. CDR1 SGHAT and CDR2 FQNNGV come from the germline V gene. CDR3 in amino acids: CASSLVREQYF. CDR3 nucleotide sequence: TGTGCCAGCAGCTTAGTTCGAGAGCAGTACTTC.

V gene TRBV20-1 combines with J gene TRBJ1-4; possibly TRBD1 for D (5 bases). This CDR3 contains 14 residues. The V gene lost 3 bases and the J gene lost 8 bases, with 16 bases spanning the gap. Per germline, CDR1 DFQATT and CDR2 SNEGSKA (reference sequence). CDR3 loop: CSASSGGGEEKLFF. The CDR3 coding sequence is TGCAGTGCTAGTAGTGGGGGGGGAGAAGAAAAACTGTTTTTT.

This sequence joins TRBV18 and TRBJ2-1; 11 bases agree with TRBD2. The CDR3 totals 20 residues. CDR1 is KGHSH, CDR2 LQKENI, per germline. With 2 bases clipped from V and 4 bases from J, the junction kept 16 bases outside the gene matches. The DNA of the CDR3 is TGTGCCAGCTCACCAAGGAACACTAGCGGGAGAAGATACCTATACAATGAGCAGTTCTTC. Translating it yields CASSPRNTSGRRYLYNEQFF.